The 29 T cell receptor beta chains below all came from one sample that was sequenced in a study of cytomegalovirus exposure and HLA in healthy donors. With 60 Vbeta and 13 Jbeta primers, the PCR was carried out. Clones were read by immunoSEQ multiplex PCR, and TCRdb kept only the in-frame ones, dropping some. The table records about 120,000 clones, approximately 80% of them present only once. The material sequenced was PBMCs. The receptors were sampled from a man between 18 and 29 years old in good health and CMV-seropositive.

CDR3 region: CASSLEWRAGELFF. The CDR3, as DNA: TGCGCCAGCAGCTTGGAATGGCGGGCCGGGGAGCTGTTTTTT. The gene calls are TRBV5-1 and TRBJ2-2, with D perhaps TRBD2 (5 bases). Germline V CDR1 and CDR2: SGHRS, YFSETQ. The CDR3 is 14 amino acids. The ends were cut back, 0 bases at V and 6 bases at J, with 9 bases in the middle.

The DNA of the CDR3 is TGTGCCAGCAGCTTAGGGTTTGGGCAGGGCTCCTACGAGCAGTACTTC. This sequence encodes CASSLGFGQGSYEQYF. The chain has TRBV7-3 and TRBJ2-7, with D maybe TRBD1 (5 bases). V lost 2 bases, J lost 0 bases, and 14 bases lay in between. The germline V gene has CDR1 SGHTA and CDR2 FQGTGA. The CDR3 is made up of 16 amino acids.

The sample holds a few counts of this clone. The rearrangement links TRBV13 to TRBJ2-7; D is ambiguous. The CDR3 covers 14 residues. Germline lookup yields CDR1 PRHDT and CDR2 FYEKMQ (reference sequence). V lost 0 bases and J lost 3, with 9 bases in between. The CDR3 sequence is CASSLGSQIYEQYF. CDR3 DNA sequence: TGTGCCAGCAGCTTAGGGTCTCAGATCTACGAGCAGTACTTC. The whole variable domain, filled in from reference TRBV13 and TRBJ2-7, reads AAGVIQSPRHLIKEKRETATLKCYPIPRHDTVYWYQQGPGQDPQFLISFYEKMQSDKGSIPDRFSAQQFSDYHSELNMSSLELGDSALYFCASSLGSQIYEQYFGPGTRLTVT.

The rearrangement links TRBV25-1 to TRBJ2-3; 14 bases agree with TRBD2. Germline V gene sequence: CDR1 MGHDK, CDR2 SYGVNS. This CDR3 contains 16 residues. V lost 4 bases, J lost 2 bases, and 2 bases stayed unmatched. CDR3 sequence reads: CASSGGLAGATDTQYF. CDR3 coding DNA: TGTGCCAGCAGTGGGGGACTAGCGGGAGCCACAGATACGCAGTATTTT. Complete variable domain (other parts from reference TRBV25-1 and TRBJ2-3): EADIYQTPRYLVIGTGKKITLECSQTMGHDKMYWYQQDPGMELHLIHYSYGVNSTEKGDLSSESTVSRIRTEHFPLTLESARPSHTSQYLCASSGGLAGATDTQYFGPGTRLTVL.

This clone has more than one count but fewer than ten. The chain recombines TRBV5-1 with TRBJ1-1; D uncertain. CDR3 length: 14 residues. Germline loops: CDR1 SGHRS, CDR2 YFSETQ. Deletions cut 1 base from V and 3 bases from J, with 10 bases between. This CDR3 is CASSLLSGDTEAFF. The CDR3 nucleotides read TGCGCCAGCAGCTTGTTATCGGGAGACACTGAAGCTTTCTTT. Variable domain in full (rest from reference TRBV5-1 and TRBJ1-1): KAGVTQTPRYLIKTRGQQVTLSCSPISGHRSVSWYQQTPGQGLQFLFEYFSETQRNKGNFPGRFSGRQFSNSRSEMNVSTLELGDSALYLCASSLLSGDTEAFFGQGTRLTVV.

This rearrangement joins TRBV5-5 to TRBJ1-2; TRBD1 agrees at 8 bases. With 0 bases clipped from V and 8 bases from J, the junction kept 6 bases outside the gene matches. CDR1 is SGHKS and CDR2 is YYEKEE in the germline V gene (reference sequence). This CDR3 has 14 amino acids. CDR3 in amino acids: CASSLAQGAGGYTF. As DNA, the CDR3 is TGTGCCAGCAGCTTGGCCCAGGGGGCGGGAGGCTACACCTTC.

V is TRBV10-3 and J is TRBJ2-5; 9 bases match TRBD1. Germline V gene sequence: CDR1 ENHRY, CDR2 SYGVKD. The V gene end was trimmed by 5 bases and the J gene end by 0 bases; junction bases not matched to a gene: 16. CDR3 length: 19 amino acids. The DNA for the CDR3 is TGTGCCATCAGTCCCTTTACCGGGACAGGGATTCTGGACCAAGAGACCCAGTACTTC. Protein product: CAISPFTGTGILDQETQYF.

The V gene is TRBV6-5, the J gene TRBJ2-7, with D maybe TRBD1 (5 bases). Germline V gene lookup returns CDR1 MNHEY and CDR2 SVGAGI. This CDR3 has 12 residues. The V end was cut by 6 bases, the J end by 8 bases, with 14 bases between. The CDR3 DNA reads as TGTGCCAGCAGCCGGTTCCAGGGTAAGCAGTACTTC. This codes for CASSRFQGKQYF.

CDR3 DNA sequence: TGCGCCAGCAGCCAAGGTATAACAGGGAGTGACACTGAAGCTTTCTTT. Its protein product is CASSQGITGSDTEAFF. J is TRBJ1-1 and V is TRBV4-1; D is perhaps TRBD1 (6 bases). CDR1 is MGHRA and CDR2 is YSYEKL in the germline V gene. The CDR3 is 16 residues long. With 1 base removed from V and 3 bases from J, the gap between germline ends came to 15 bases.

This clone was picked up a small number of times. The chain is built from TRBV5-4 and TRBJ1-6, with TRBD1 matching over 7 bases. Germline CDR1 and CDR2: SGHNT and YYREEE (reference sequence). V dropped 2 bases and J dropped 7; count of bases not matched to a gene: 12. The CDR3 length is 17 residues. CDR3 sequence (DNA): TGTGCCAGCAGCTTAAAGACAGGGTCGGAGGGGAATTCACCCCTCCACTTT. Translated: CASSLKTGSEGNSPLHF.

The V and J genes are TRBV5-1 and TRBJ2-1, with D maybe TRBD2 (6 bases). The CDR3 loop spans 18 amino acids. Germline V gene lookup returns CDR1 SGHRS and CDR2 YFSETQ. The V end was cut by 4 bases, the J end by 1 base, with 21 bases between. The CDR3 DNA reads TGCGCCAGCAGCCCCCCCTTTTATGCGGGACGGTCCTACAATGAGCAGTTCTTC. Its protein product is CASSPPFYAGRSYNEQFF.

The CDR3 coding sequence is TGTGCCAGCTCTCTTAATCAGGGTATTCGCACTGAAGCTTTCTTT. Translating it yields CASSLNQGIRTEAFF. V is TRBV18 and J is TRBJ1-1; TRBD1 is a possible D gene (5 bases). V lost 6 bases, J lost 4 bases, and 18 bases lay in between. The length of the CDR3 is 15 residues. CDR1 KGHSH and CDR2 LQKENI come from the germline V gene.

The chain links TRBV28 to TRBJ2-5; D is uncertain. The CDR3 consists of 14 residues. The ends were cut back, 5 bases at V and 5 bases at J, with 15 bases in the middle. CDR1 is MDHEN and CDR2 is SYDVKM in the germline V gene. CDR3 region: CASSLAGNLETQYF. CDR3 DNA: TGTGCCAGCAGTCTCGCAGGAAATCTGGAGACCCAGTACTTC.

In its sample, this clone was seen a few times. The V gene is TRBV19, the J gene TRBJ1-1, with TRBD1 matching over 7 bases. Germline assignment: CDR1 LNHDA and CDR2 SQIVND (reference sequence). The CDR3 loop spans 13 amino acids. J gave up 6 bases and V 4 bases, and 5 bases lay outside the gene matches. The CDR3 DNA reads TGTGCCAGTAGTACGAACAGGGGTCCTGAAGCTTTCTTT. It translates to CASSTNRGPEAFF.

The gene calls are TRBV9 and TRBJ1-2, with 7 bases matching TRBD1. Per germline, CDR1 SGDLS and CDR2 YYNGEE. The CDR3 contains 15 residues. Unmatched junction bases numbered 7, after V lost 4 bases and J lost 1 base. CDR3 in DNA: TGTGCCAGCAGCCCCCATGGACAGGTTAACTATGGCTACACCTTC. Translated, it gives CASSPHGQVNYGYTF.

The chain joins TRBV7-8 to TRBJ2-1; 7 bases are shared with TRBD2. Germline V gene data show CDR1 as SGHVS and CDR2 as FQNEAQ. The CDR3 has 20 amino acids. The ends lost 3 bases at V and 0 bases at J; junction bases unmatched: 17. This chain's CDR3 is CASSLSGLAVKTSSYNEQFF. Here the CDR3 DNA reads TGTGCCAGCAGCTTGTCGGGGCTAGCGGTAAAGACGAGCTCCTACAATGAGCAGTTCTTC. The full variable domain, its missing parts supplied by reference TRBV7-8 and TRBJ2-1, is GAGVSQSPRYKVAKRGQDVALRCDPISGHVSLFWYQQALGQGPEFLTYFQNEAQLDKSGLPSDRFFAERPEGSVSTLKIQRTQQEDSAVYLCASSLSGLAVKTSSYNEQFFGPGTRLTVL.

This chain uses TRBV2 with TRBJ1-6; the D gene is possibly TRBD1 (6 bases). Trimming left V 6 bases short and J 5 bases short, with 11 bases between. Germline CDR1 SNHLY, CDR2 FYNNEI. The CDR3 contains 14 residues. This chain's CDR3 is CASSGQPDNSPLHF. CDR3 DNA sequence: TGTGCCAGCAGCGGACAGCCTGATAATTCACCCCTCCACTTT.

This clone has a single count. The junction departs from the called germline gene at one end, perhaps through a read error. V and J are TRBV7-7 and TRBJ2-3; D is unclear. Germline lookup yields CDR1 SSHAT and CDR2 FNYEAQ (reference sequence). The CDR3 is 13 amino acids. CDR3 sequence reads: CASSLAEADTQYF. CDR3 nucleotides: TGTGCTAGCAGCTTAGCTGAGGCAGATACGCAGTATTTT.

The chain uses TRBV6-1 and TRBJ1-2; tentatively, D is TRBD1 (6 bases). The CDR3 has 14 amino acids. Looked up from germline, CDR1 is MNHNS and CDR2 is SASEGT. Trimming cost V 7 bases and J 6 bases, with 18 bases left between them. The CDR3 bases are TGTGCCAGCACCCTCCGAGGCGCAGGGGATGGCTACACCTTC. It translates to CASTLRGAGDGYTF.

The genes are TRBV13 and TRBJ2-2; perhaps TRBD2 as D (5 bases). There are 13 residues in the CDR3. Germline CDR1 PRHDT, CDR2 FYEKMQ (reference sequence). The V end lost 3 bases, the J end lost 7 bases, and 9 bases lay between the germline ends. CDR3 residues: CASSFLEVGELFF. The CDR3 DNA follows: TGTGCCAGCAGCTTTCTGGAGGTCGGGGAGCTGTTTTTT.

The chain links TRBV5-1 to TRBJ1-6; the D gene is possibly TRBD1 (5 bases). The CDR3 length is 15 residues. V was cut by 0 bases and J by 10 bases, with 14 bases left in between. CDR1 and CDR2 (germline): SGHRS, YFSETQ. The CDR3 here is CASSLEWGRGSPLHF. The CDR3 bases are TGCGCCAGCAGCTTGGAATGGGGTAGGGGCTCACCCCTCCACTTT.

The chain carries TRBV4-1 and TRBJ2-4; D unclear. This CDR3 spans 13 amino acids. Trimming removed 8 bases from V and 8 bases from J, with 16 bases in between. Germline values: CDR1 MGHRA, CDR2 YSYEKL. The CDR3 here is CASSPALEDIQYF. The CDR3 bases are TGCGCCAGCTCCCCCGCACTCGAGGACATTCAGTACTTC.

J is TRBJ2-1 and V is TRBV30; 13 bases match TRBD2. CDR1 GTSNPN and CDR2 SVGIG come from the germline V gene (reference sequence). The J segment lost 6 bases and the V segment lost 8 bases, leaving 13 bases of the junction unmatched. This CDR3 region has 16 residues. CDR3 sequence reads: CARGGGLAGDGNEQFF. The CDR3 DNA is TGTGCCCGGGGGGGAGGACTAGCGGGAGACGGCAATGAGCAGTTCTTC.

The V gene is TRBV19, the J gene TRBJ1-6; 9 bases are shared with TRBD1. The V gene's germline CDR1 is LNHDA and CDR2 SQIVND (reference sequence). J was trimmed by 8 bases and V by 3 bases; bases with no gene match: 2. The CDR3 extends over 14 amino acids. CDR3 sequence reads: CASSIGQGYSPLHF. The CDR3 DNA sequence: TGTGCCAGTAGTATCGGACAGGGGTATTCACCCCTCCACTTT.

In regard to this clone: Relative to the germline gene, one junction end is altered; a read error may explain this. The rearrangement joins TRBV2 to TRBJ2-7; 8 positions match TRBD1. The CDR3 is 13 amino acids. CDR1 and CDR2 (germline): SNHLY, FYNNEI. The CDR3 spells CASSYIQGARRDF. The CDR3 DNA sequence: TGTGCCAGCAGCTACATTCAGGGGGCGCGGAGGGACTTC.

The chain links TRBV25-1 to TRBJ1-3; no definite D call. CDR3 length equals 13 residues. CDR1 is MGHDK and CDR2 is SYGVNS in the germline V gene. V was clipped by 3 bases and J by 5 bases, with 8 bases between them. CDR3 residues: CASSDGRRNTIYF. CDR3 nucleotide sequence: TGTGCCAGCAGTGATGGCCGTAGAAACACCATATATTTT. Full variable domain (missing parts from reference TRBV25-1 and TRBJ1-3): EADIYQTPRYLVIGTGKKITLECSQTMGHDKMYWYQQDPGMELHLIHYSYGVNSTEKGDLSSESTVSRIRTEHFPLTLESARPSHTSQYLCASSDGRRNTIYFGEGSWLTVV.

The CDR3 bases are TGCAGTACCAAGGCTAGCGGGAGTAGTGAGCAGTTCTTC. This gives the protein CSTKASGSSEQFF. The chain carries TRBV29-1 and TRBJ2-1; TRBD2 matches 10 bases. The CDR3 has 13 residues. Germline CDR1 SQVTM, CDR2 ANQGSEA.

V is TRBV2 and J is TRBJ1-2; D remains ambiguous. The CDR3 consists of 12 residues. Germline assignment: CDR1 SNHLY and CDR2 FYNNEI. With 7 bases removed from V and 6 bases from J, the gap between germline ends came to 12 bases. CDR3 loop: CASNRETNGYTF. CDR3 nucleotide sequence: TGTGCCAGCAACCGGGAAACTAATGGCTACACCTTC.

J is TRBJ1-1 and V is TRBV28, with D possibly being TRBD1 (5 bases). V was clipped by 2 bases and J by 1 base, with 11 bases between them. Per germline, CDR1 MDHEN and CDR2 SYDVKM. This CDR3 has 15 residues. The chain's CDR3 is CASSLPRGRNTEAFF. The CDR3 nucleotides read TGTGCCAGCAGTTTACCCCGGGGGAGGAACACTGAAGCTTTCTTT.